This TCR beta chain was found in a study of T cell responses to AZD1222 COVID-19 vaccine. Findings and limits, study-wide: After the peak T cell response, and only then, were repertoires sampled. White British ancestry dominated among donors, who included more females, and clonal diversity was possibly underestimated. Spike was spanned by vaccine-associated CD4 TCRs, which were dominant at 160-218 and 743-854.

About this clone: The antigen remains unidentified.

The germline CDR1 and CDR2 sequences are MDHEN and SYDVKM. The CDR3 has 11 residues. Trimming shortened V by 4 bases and J by 6 bases, and 7 bases separated the two germline ends. Generated by immunoSEQ multiplex PCR, the TCRdb table keeps only in-frame clones and is missing some. The sample carries more than 80,000 clones, 80% to 95% recorded once. The TCR originated in an adult who received the AZD1222 COVID-19 vaccine. Sequenced material: peripheral blood, taken 28 days after the second AZD1222 dose. The V gene is TRBV28, the J gene TRBJ2-7, with no clear D. The CDR3, as DNA: TGTGCCAGCAGTTCCGCCTTCGAGCAGTACTTC. Its protein product is CASSSAFEQYF.